This entry describes one T cell receptor (beta chain). The antigen is undetermined. CDR3 length: 14 amino acids. CDR1 and CDR2 (germline): MNHNS, SASEGT. The V and J ends lost 5 bases and 2 bases respectively, with 13 bases between them. This sample is drawn from a study of T cells in Graves' hyperthyroidism and ophthalmopathy. Whole-study results and caveats: The blood repertoire included most of the expanded thyroid clonotypes above 0.001.

Investigators excluded patients with uncontrolled infection, other autoimmune disease, pregnancy or lactation. Out of approximately 9.9 ml of fresh peripheral blood came the PBMCs. TCR beta CDR3 region amplification was performed from RNA transcripts. In the first-round RT-PCR of the TCR CDR3, the HTBI primer set was used. TCRdb re-called the multiplex PCR reads with MiXCR, one entry per CDR3 protein. The data contain roughly 400,000 distinct CDR3 sequences, 20% to 25% of them seen just once; the ten biggest clones take up more than 60%. The sequenced sample was blood. This TCR came from a man between 50 and 59 years old with Graves' hyperthyroidism. This chain joins TRBV6-1 and TRBJ2-7, with D maybe TRBD1 (6 bases). CDR3 nucleotides: TGTGCCAGCAGTCACAGACAGGAGGCCTACGAGCAGTACTTC. Residues: CASSHRQEAYEQYF.